This T cell receptor beta chain stems from a study of blood T cell repertoires in COVID-19. Background on the study: Acute-phase and convalescent COVID-19 samples originated in the United States, Italy and Spain. PBMCs, B-cell-depleted T cells, or T cells provided the cDNA or gDNA that made up the material.

Germline CDR1 MDHEN, CDR2 SYDVKM. CDR3 size: 14 residues. The ends lost 5 bases at V and 7 bases at J; junction bases unmatched: 5. Libraries were prepared by immunoSEQ multiplex PCR; TCRdb keeps only in-frame clonotypes and omits some of them. Here the sample spans 90,000 to 110,000 clones, 75% to 85% being singletons. Material for sequencing was peripheral blood. This TCR came from a woman older than 75 with active or convalescent COVID-19. The J gene is TRBJ2-2, the V gene TRBV28, with TRBD1 identical over 9 bases. The CDR3 sequence is CASSLYRGRGELFF. The CDR3 nucleotides are TGTGCCAGCAGTCTCTACAGGGGGCGCGGGGAGCTGTTTTTT.